This TCR beta chain was sequenced during a study of T cells in Graves' hyperthyroidism and ophthalmopathy. Background on the study: Upon initial diagnosis and before any treatment, peripheral blood was collected. Whole-study findings and limits: Blood shared most expanded thyroid clonotypes above 0.001.

This clonotype was observed a handful of times. Antigen: not known. The investigators amplified TCR beta CDR3 regions from RNA transcripts. TCR CDR3 underwent first-round RT-PCR with the HTBI primer set. TCRdb used MiXCR to reprocess the multiplex PCR reads, holding one entry per CDR3 protein. Among under 350,000 distinct CDR3 sequences listed, roughly a fifth were seen once. The diagnoses drew upon clinical symptoms, serum thyroxine and TRAb, thyroid ultrasound and orbital computed tomography. Germline CDR1 reads SEHNR; CDR2 reads FQNEAQ (reference sequence). Trimming pared 6 bases from V and 5 bases from J, leaving 16 bases between. The CDR3 runs to 14 residues.

The rearrangement uses TRBV7-9 and TRBJ2-5, with a weak D call TRBD1 (6 bases). The receptor was isolated from a woman aged 45-65 years with Graves' hyperthyroidism. Sample: blood. CDR3 in DNA: TGTGCCAGCAGTCTACAGGGTCGAGCGGAGACCCAGTACTTC. This gives the protein CASSLQGRAETQYF.